The 20 T cell receptor beta chains given below trace back to one sample, sequenced in a study of shared clonotypes between healthy human individuals. Profiling relied on immunoSEQ multiplex PCR, and the TCRdb table lists in-frame clones only, not all of them. The profile covers approximately 2,300,000 clones, with 85% to 95% appearing a single time and more than 0.35% taken by the ten largest. Material: naive CD4+ T cells from PBMCs. The subset was: CD45RA+ positively selected. Every receptor here comes from a man between 18 and 35 years old in good health. Some clones in this sample may be carry-over from other donors' samples.

Regarding this clone: In the same sample, other DNA sequences code for this CDR3. The genes are TRBV5-6 and TRBJ1-1; no definite D call. Trimming removed 0 bases from V and 5 bases from J, with 11 bases in between. The CDR3 loop spans 14 amino acids. Germline CDR1 and CDR2: SGHDT and YYEEEE. Here the CDR3 reads CASSLVGPGTEAFF. The CDR3 DNA reads as TGTGCCAGCAGCTTGGTGGGCCCCGGGACTGAAGCTTTCTTT.

Worth noting for this clone: The same CDR3 also results from other DNA sequences found in this sample. The chain uses TRBV5-1 and TRBJ2-5; 10 nucleotides align to TRBD1. Trimming at V came to 4 bases and at J to 5 bases, leaving 5 bases not matched to a gene. CDR3 size: 14 residues. Per the germline V gene, CDR1 is SGHRS and CDR2 is YFSETQ. The CDR3 nucleotides read TGCGCCAGCAGCCCGGGACAGGGGCTCGAGACCCAGTACTTC. This encodes CASSPGQGLETQYF.

This clone showed up just once. The V and J genes are TRBV6-4 and TRBJ1-4; no clear D. Germline V gene data show CDR1 as MRHNA and CDR2 as SNTAGT. The CDR3 is 13 amino acids. With 4 bases removed from V and 5 bases from J, the gap between germline ends came to 8 bases. The CDR3 region has the DNA TGTGCCAGCAGTGCGGGGAGCAATGAAAAACTGTTTTTT. Its translation: CASSAGSNEKLFF.

The V and J genes are TRBV7-9 and TRBJ2-1; 7 bases line up with TRBD2. Germline loops: CDR1 SEHNR, CDR2 FQNEAQ (reference sequence). The CDR3 is 17 amino acids. Losses at the gene ends were 5 bases for V and 1 base for J; bases not matched to a gene: 11. CDR3 loop: CASSPGLGSISYNEQFF. The DNA of the CDR3 is TGTGCCAGCAGCCCCGGACTAGGCTCCATTTCCTACAATGAGCAGTTCTTC.

The chain joins TRBV7-9 to TRBJ1-2; no clear D. Between the trimmed V and J ends, which lost 1 base and 3 bases, there was a span of 6 bases. The CDR3 contains 13 residues. CDR1 and CDR2 from the germline V gene are SEHNR and FQNEAQ (reference sequence). CDR3 sequence (DNA): TGTGCCAGCAGCTTAGGGGATGACTATGGCTACACCTTC. Translated, it gives CASSLGDDYGYTF.

The chain carries TRBV10-3 and TRBJ1-5, with D unclear. Germline CDR1 ENHRY, CDR2 SYGVKD. The CDR3 is 10 amino acids. The V gene lost 10 bases and the J gene lost 6 bases, with 7 bases spanning the gap. The CDR3 DNA reads as TGTGCCACCGGTTCTCAGCCCCAGCATTTT. Translating it yields CATGSQPQHF.

This chain connects TRBV15 to TRBJ1-2; D ambiguous. This CDR3 is 15 amino acids long. Trimming removed 1 base from V and 7 bases from J, with 16 bases in between. Germline CDR1 reads LNHNV; CDR2 reads YYDKDF (reference sequence). Here the CDR3 DNA reads TGTGCCACCAGCAGAGGGAACGACGGCCTGGGTGGCTACACCTTC. Its translation: CATSRGNDGLGGYTF.

V and J are TRBV7-3 and TRBJ2-6; D may correspond to TRBD1 or TRBD2 (5 bases each). Trimming took off 6 bases at V and 0 bases at J, with 15 bases between the two ends. The CDR3 has 17 residues. Germline-derived CDR1 and CDR2 are SGHTA and FQGTGA. The CDR3 nucleotides read TGTGCCAGCAGTCCGGGACCAACCTTCTCTGGGGCCAACGTCCTGACTTTC. Its translation: CASSPGPTFSGANVLTF.

This clone has a single count. This chain joins TRBV28 and TRBJ1-3; TRBD1 might be the D (5 bases). This CDR3 is built from 15 residues. The V and J ends lost 2 bases and 5 bases respectively, with 13 bases between them. Germline V gene data show CDR1 as MDHEN and CDR2 as SYDVKM. The CDR3 here is CASSLSSSGRNTIYF. The CDR3 coding sequence is TGTGCCAGCAGTTTAAGTTCTTCGGGACGAAACACCATATATTTT.

The chain joins TRBV5-1 to TRBJ2-2, with 11 positions matching TRBD2. This CDR3 spans 14 amino acids. Germline V gene data show CDR1 as SGHRS and CDR2 as YFSETQ. Trimming at V came to 4 bases and at J to 7 bases, leaving 3 bases not matched to a gene. The CDR3 DNA reads as TGCGCCAGCAGCCCACTAGCGGGAGTCGGGGAGCTGTTTTTT. Amino acids: CASSPLAGVGELFF. The variable domain in full, completed from reference TRBV5-1 and TRBJ2-2, reads KAGVTQTPRYLIKTRGQQVTLSCSPISGHRSVSWYQQTPGQGLQFLFEYFSETQRNKGNFPGRFSGRQFSNSRSEMNVSTLELGDSALYLCASSPLAGVGELFFGEGSRLTVL.

The chain is built from TRBV7-7 and TRBJ2-7; 12 bases match TRBD1. V lost 2 bases and J lost 7; bases outside the gene matches: 9. The CDR3 has 16 residues. Germline V lookup: CDR1 SSHAT, CDR2 FNYEAQ (reference sequence). The CDR3 coding sequence is TGTGCCAGCAGCTTAAGACCGGGACAGGGGGCAGGGGAGCAGTACTTC. Its protein product is CASSLRPGQGAGEQYF.

J is TRBJ2-1 and V is TRBV11-2; D remains ambiguous. The CDR3 is made up of 14 amino acids. With 5 bases removed from V and 6 bases from J, the gap between germline ends came to 14 bases. Germline V gives CDR1 SGHAT, CDR2 FQNNGV. CDR3 coding DNA: TGTGCCAGCAGCCCGGACCCTAGTCCCAATGAGCAGTTCTTC. Amino acids: CASSPDPSPNEQFF.

On this clone: This same CDR3 is encoded by further DNA sequences in the sample. The chain combines TRBV4-2 with TRBJ2-7; 9 bases map to TRBD2. V lost 1 base, J lost 2 bases, and 3 bases stayed unmatched. Germline V gives CDR1 LGHNA, CDR2 YNFKEQ. The CDR3 consists of 15 residues. CDR3 DNA: TGTGCCAGCAGCCAAGGTCTAGCGGGGCCCTACGAGCAGTACTTC. Translating gives CASSQGLAGPYEQYF.

The CDR3 DNA reads as TGTGCCAGCAGCCCAACGGCAGGGGGTCGCCAAGAGACCCAGTACTTC. Protein: CASSPTAGGRQETQYF. This chain links TRBV7-7 with TRBJ2-5, with 7 bases lining up with TRBD1. Germline V gene data show CDR1 as SSHAT and CDR2 as FNYEAQ (reference sequence). The ends lost 5 bases at V and 1 base at J; junction bases unmatched: 10. The CDR3 loop spans 16 amino acids. Drawing the rest from reference TRBV7-7 and TRBJ2-5, the complete variable domain is GAGVSQSPRYKVTKRGQDVTLRCDPISSHATLYWYQQALGQGPEFLTYFNYEAQPDKSGLPSDRFSAERPEGSISTLTIQRTEQRDSAMYRCASSPTAGGRQETQYFGPGTRLLVL.

For the CDR3, the DNA is TGTGCCAGTAGTATAGGTTTAGGACGGGAGTGTGAGCAGTTCTTC. Residues: CASSIGLGRECEQFF. V is TRBV19 and J is TRBJ2-1; D might be TRBD2 (6 bases). From germline, CDR1 is LNHDA and CDR2 SQIVND (reference sequence). The CDR3 runs 15 residues. V lost 1 base and J 9 bases, leaving 16 bases between the germline ends.

About this clone itself: Within the sample, other DNA sequences also encode this same CDR3. This rearrangement joins TRBV7-3 to TRBJ2-2; 7 nucleotides align to TRBD1. CDR1 is SGHTA, CDR2 FQGTGA, per germline. Trimming at V came to 2 bases and at J to 2 bases, leaving 5 bases not matched to a gene. This CDR3 contains 16 residues. As DNA, the CDR3 is TGTGCCAGCAGCTTAGTCGGGACAGTTAACACCGGGGAGCTGTTTTTT. Protein sequence: CASSLVGTVNTGELFF.

The chain joins TRBV28 to TRBJ1-5; D is unclear. V lost 8 bases and J 6 bases, leaving 11 bases between the germline ends. CDR1 is MDHEN, CDR2 SYDVKM, per germline. This CDR3 has 12 residues. The CDR3 loop reads CASGRVGQPQHF. The CDR3 DNA reads TGTGCCAGCGGCCGGGTAGGTCAGCCCCAGCATTTT.

The chain combines TRBV7-6 with TRBJ1-5; possible D gene TRBD1, 6 bases. The V and J ends lost 5 bases and 1 base respectively, with 9 bases between them. Germline-derived CDR1 and CDR2 are SGHVS and FNYEAQ. The CDR3 has 14 amino acids. The CDR3 DNA follows: TGTGCCAGCAGCCCTCAGGGGAGCAATCAGCCCCAGCATTTT. Translation: CASSPQGSNQPQHF.

This chain connects TRBV6-6 to TRBJ2-3; TRBD1 is a possible D gene (6 bases). V gave up 0 bases and J gave up 4 bases, with 11 bases separating them. Germline CDR1 and CDR2: MNHNY and SVGAGI (reference sequence). The CDR3 consists of 15 residues. CDR3 sequence (DNA): TGTGCCAGCAGTTACTCGGGCAGGGGCTCAGATACGCAGTATTTT. It codes for CASSYSGRGSDTQYF.

Points on this clone: Other DNA sequences in the same sample also yield this CDR3. This chain uses TRBV9 with TRBJ1-2; no firm D call. This CDR3 contains 13 residues. V lost 0 bases and J 2 bases, leaving 5 bases between the germline ends. Germline CDR1 reads SGDLS; CDR2 reads YYNGEE. CDR3 region: CASSVGVNYGYTF. The CDR3 DNA sequence: TGTGCCAGCAGCGTAGGAGTAAACTATGGCTACACCTTC.